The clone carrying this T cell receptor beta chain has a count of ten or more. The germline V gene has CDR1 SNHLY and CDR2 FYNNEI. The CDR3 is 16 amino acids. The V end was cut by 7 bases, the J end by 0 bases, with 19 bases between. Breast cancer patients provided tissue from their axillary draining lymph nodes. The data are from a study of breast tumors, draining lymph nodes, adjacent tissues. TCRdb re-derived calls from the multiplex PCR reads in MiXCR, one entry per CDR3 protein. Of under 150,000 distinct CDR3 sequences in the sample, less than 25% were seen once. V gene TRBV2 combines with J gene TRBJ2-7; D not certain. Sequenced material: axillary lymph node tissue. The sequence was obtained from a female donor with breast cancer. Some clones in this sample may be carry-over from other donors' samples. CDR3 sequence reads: CASTVGPAESSYEQYF. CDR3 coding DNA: TGTGCCAGCACTGTCGGGCCGGCGGAAAGCTCCTACGAGCAGTACTTC.